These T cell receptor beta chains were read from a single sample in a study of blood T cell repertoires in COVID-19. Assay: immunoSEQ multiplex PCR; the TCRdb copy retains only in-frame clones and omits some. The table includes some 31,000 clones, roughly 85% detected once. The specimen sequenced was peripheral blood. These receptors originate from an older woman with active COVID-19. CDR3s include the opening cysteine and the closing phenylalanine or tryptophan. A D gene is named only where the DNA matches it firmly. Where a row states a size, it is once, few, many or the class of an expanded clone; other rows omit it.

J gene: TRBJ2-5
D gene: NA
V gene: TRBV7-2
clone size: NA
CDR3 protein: CASSLGRKETQYF
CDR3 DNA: TGTGCCAGCAGCTTAGGGCGGAAAGAGACCCAGTACTTC

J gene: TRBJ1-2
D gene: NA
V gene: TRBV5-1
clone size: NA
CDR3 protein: CASSSTGYGYTF
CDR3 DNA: TGCGCCAGCAGCTCCACCGGCTATGGCTACACCTTC

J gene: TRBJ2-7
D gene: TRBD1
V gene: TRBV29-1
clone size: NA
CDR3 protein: CSVIYSRGHYEQYF
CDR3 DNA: TGCAGCGTTATTTATAGCAGGGGGCACTACGAGCAGTACTTC

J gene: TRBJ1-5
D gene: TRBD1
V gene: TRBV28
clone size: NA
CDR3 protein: CASSLFPLSRTGRYSNQPQHF
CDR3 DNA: TGTGCCAGCAGTTTATTCCCCCTCTCCCGGACAGGTCGATATAGCAATCAGCCCCAGCATTTT

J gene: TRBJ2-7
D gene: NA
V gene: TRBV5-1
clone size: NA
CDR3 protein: CASRSGRGAGNEQYF
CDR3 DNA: TGCGCCAGCAGATCAGGGCGCGGCGCGGGGAACGAGCAGTACTTC

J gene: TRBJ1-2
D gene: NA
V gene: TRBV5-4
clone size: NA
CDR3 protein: CASSLVDTLGGGYTF
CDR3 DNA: TGTGCCAGCAGCTTGGTAGACACTCTGGGGGGTGGCTACACCTTC

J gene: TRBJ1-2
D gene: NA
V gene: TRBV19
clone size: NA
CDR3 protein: CASSPDYYGYTF
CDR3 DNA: TGTGCCAGTAGTCCTGACTACTATGGCTACACCTTC

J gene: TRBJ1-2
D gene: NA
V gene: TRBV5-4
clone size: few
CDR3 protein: CASSSQGNYGYTF
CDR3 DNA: TGTGCCAGCAGCTCACAGGGTAACTATGGCTACACCTTC

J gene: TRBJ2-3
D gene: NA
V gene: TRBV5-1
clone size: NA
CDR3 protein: CASSLEGGPSGRTDTQYF
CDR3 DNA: TGCGCCAGCAGCTTGGAAGGGGGACCATCGGGGAGAACAGATACGCAGTATTTT

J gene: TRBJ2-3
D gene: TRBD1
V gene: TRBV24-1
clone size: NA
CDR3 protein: CATSAQRGTGGTDTQYF
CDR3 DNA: TGTGCCACCAGTGCCCAGAGAGGGACAGGAGGGACAGATACGCAGTATTTT

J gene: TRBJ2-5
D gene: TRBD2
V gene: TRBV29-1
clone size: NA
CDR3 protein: CSVEVGGETQYF
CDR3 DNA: TGCAGCGTTGAAGTCGGGGGGGAGACCCAGTACTTC

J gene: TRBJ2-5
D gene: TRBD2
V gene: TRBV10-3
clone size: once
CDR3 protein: CAIAPASGGQETQYF
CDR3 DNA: TGTGCCATCGCCCCTGCTAGCGGGGGTCAAGAGACCCAGTACTTC

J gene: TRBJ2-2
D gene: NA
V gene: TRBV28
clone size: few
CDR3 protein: CASSLGRELFF
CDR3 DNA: TGTGCCAGCAGTTTGGGCCGGGAGCTGTTTTTT

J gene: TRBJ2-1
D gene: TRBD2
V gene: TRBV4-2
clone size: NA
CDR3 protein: CASSQVGTSGRASNRYNEQFF
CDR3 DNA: TGTGCCAGCAGCCAGGTCGGGACTAGCGGGAGGGCCAGTAATAGGTACAATGAGCAGTTCTTC

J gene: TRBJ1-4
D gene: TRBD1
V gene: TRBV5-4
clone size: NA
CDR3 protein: CASSKGGGDEKLFF
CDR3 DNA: TGTGCCAGCAGCAAAGGGGGCGGGGATGAAAAACTGTTTTTT

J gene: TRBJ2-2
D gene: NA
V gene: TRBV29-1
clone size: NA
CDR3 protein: CSVGERGSEGIGELFF
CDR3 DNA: TGCAGCGTTGGGGAAAGAGGGTCAGAAGGGATCGGGGAGCTGTTTTTT

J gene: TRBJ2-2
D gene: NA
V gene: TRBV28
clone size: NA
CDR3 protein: CASSSLLDTGELFF
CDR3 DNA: TGTGCCAGCAGCTCTCTTCTTGACACCGGGGAGCTGTTTTTT

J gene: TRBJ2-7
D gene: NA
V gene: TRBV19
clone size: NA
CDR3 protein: CASRNRGSSYEQYF
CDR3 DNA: TGTGCCAGTAGGAACCGGGGAAGCTCCTACGAGCAGTACTTC

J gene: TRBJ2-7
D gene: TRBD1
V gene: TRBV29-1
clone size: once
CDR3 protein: CSVEIRDRDYEQYF
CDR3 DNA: TGCAGCGTTGAAATCAGGGACAGAGACTACGAGCAGTACTTC

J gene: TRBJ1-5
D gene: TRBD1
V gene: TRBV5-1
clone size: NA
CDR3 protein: CASSELGQGSQPQHF
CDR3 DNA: TGCGCCAGCAGCGAGTTGGGACAGGGGAGTCAGCCCCAGCATTTT

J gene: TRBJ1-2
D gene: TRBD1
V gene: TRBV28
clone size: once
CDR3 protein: CASSIEGQTQSYGYTF
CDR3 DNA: TGTGCCAGCAGTATAGAGGGACAGACTCAAAGCTATGGCTACACCTTC

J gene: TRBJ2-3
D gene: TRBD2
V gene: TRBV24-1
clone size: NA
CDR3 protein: CATSDFAQRGGPDTQYF
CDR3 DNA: TGTGCCACCAGTGATTTCGCCCAGCGGGGGGGCCCAGATACGCAGTATTTT

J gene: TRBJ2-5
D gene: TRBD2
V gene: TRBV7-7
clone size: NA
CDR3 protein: CASSLTGGEETQYF
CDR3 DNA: TGTGCCAGCAGCTTGACGGGAGGCGAAGAGACCCAGTACTTC

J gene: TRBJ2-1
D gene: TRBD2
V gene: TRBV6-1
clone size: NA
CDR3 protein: CASSDLGGRAFNEQFF
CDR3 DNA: TGTGCCAGCAGTGATTTGGGCGGGAGGGCCTTTAATGAGCAGTTCTTC

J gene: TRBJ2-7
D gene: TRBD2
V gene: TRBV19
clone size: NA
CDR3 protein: CASSIVAGGLEQYF
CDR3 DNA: TGTGCCAGTAGTATCGTAGCGGGGGGACTCGAGCAGTACTTC

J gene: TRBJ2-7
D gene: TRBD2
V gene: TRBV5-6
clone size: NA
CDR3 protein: CASSFRVGAGGNYEQYF
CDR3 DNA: TGTGCCAGCAGCTTTAGAGTCGGAGCGGGAGGTAACTACGAGCAGTACTTC

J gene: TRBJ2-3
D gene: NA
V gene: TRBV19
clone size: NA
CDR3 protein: CASSMSGVSTDTQYF
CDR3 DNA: TGTGCCAGTAGTATGTCGGGGGTTAGCACAGATACGCAGTATTTT

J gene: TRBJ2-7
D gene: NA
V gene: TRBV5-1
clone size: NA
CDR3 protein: CASSPSLPYEQYF
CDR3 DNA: TGCGCCAGCAGCCCTAGCTTACCCTACGAGCAGTACTTC

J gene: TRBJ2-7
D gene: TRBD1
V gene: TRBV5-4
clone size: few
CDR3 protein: CASSWGTGEGVSQYF
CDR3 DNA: TGTGCCAGCAGCTGGGGGACAGGGGAAGGAGTGAGTCAGTACTTC

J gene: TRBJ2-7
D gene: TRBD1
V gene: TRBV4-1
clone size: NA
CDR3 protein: CASSLRQGPYEQYF
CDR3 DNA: TGCGCCAGCAGCCTTCGACAGGGTCCCTACGAGCAGTACTTC

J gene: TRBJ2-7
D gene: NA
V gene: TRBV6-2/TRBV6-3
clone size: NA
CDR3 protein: CASSNRETAGYEQYF
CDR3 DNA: TGTGCCAGCAGCAACCGGGAGACCGCTGGCTACGAGCAGTACTTC

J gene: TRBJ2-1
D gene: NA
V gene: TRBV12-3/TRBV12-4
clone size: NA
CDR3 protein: CASSLAGNEQFF
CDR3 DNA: TGTGCCAGCAGTCTCGCGGGCAATGAGCAGTTCTTC

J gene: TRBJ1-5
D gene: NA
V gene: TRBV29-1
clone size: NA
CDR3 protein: CSVSRGVNQPQHF
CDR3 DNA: TGCAGCGTTAGCAGGGGCGTGAACCAGCCCCAGCATTTT

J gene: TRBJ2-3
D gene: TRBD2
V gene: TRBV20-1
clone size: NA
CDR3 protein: CSASWASGWGTDTQYF
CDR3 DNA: TGCAGTGCTAGTTGGGCTAGCGGATGGGGCACAGATACGCAGTATTTT

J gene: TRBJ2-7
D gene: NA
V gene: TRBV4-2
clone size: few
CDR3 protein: CASSQEVTSHEQYF
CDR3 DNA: TGTGCCAGCAGCCAAGAAGTAACGAGTCACGAGCAGTACTTC

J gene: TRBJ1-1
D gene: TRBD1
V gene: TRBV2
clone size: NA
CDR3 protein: CASRMTGATEAFF
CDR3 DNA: TGTGCCAGCAGGATGACAGGGGCGACTGAAGCTTTCTTT

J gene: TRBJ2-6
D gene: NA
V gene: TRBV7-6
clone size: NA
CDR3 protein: CASSLDRGMQGANVLTF
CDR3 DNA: TGTGCCAGCAGCTTAGATCGGGGGATGCAAGGGGCCAACGTCCTGACTTTC

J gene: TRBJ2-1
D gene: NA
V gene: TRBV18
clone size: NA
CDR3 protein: CASSPGGRSHNEQFF
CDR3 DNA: TGTGCCAGCTCACCCGGCGGTAGATCCCACAATGAGCAGTTCTTC

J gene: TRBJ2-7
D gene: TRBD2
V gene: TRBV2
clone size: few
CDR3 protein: CASASGRRSEQYF
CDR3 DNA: TGTGCCAGTGCTAGCGGGAGGAGGAGCGAGCAGTACTTC

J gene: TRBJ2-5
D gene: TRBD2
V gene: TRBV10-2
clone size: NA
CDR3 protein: CAAGGEETQYF
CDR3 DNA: TGCGCGGCGGGAGGAGAAGAGACCCAGTACTTC

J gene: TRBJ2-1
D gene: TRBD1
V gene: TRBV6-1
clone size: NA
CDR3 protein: CASSDIGTGPRDEQFF
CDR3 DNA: TGTGCCAGCAGTGATATCGGGACAGGACCGAGGGATGAGCAGTTCTTC

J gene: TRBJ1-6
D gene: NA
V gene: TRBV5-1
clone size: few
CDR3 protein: CASSPGTPNSPLHF
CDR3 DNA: TGCGCCAGCAGCCCCGGGACACCCAATTCACCCCTCCACTTT

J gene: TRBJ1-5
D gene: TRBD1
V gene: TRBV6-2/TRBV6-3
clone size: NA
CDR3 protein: CASSIARGTNQPQHF
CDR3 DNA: TGTGCCAGCAGTATCGCCAGGGGGACAAATCAGCCCCAGCATTTT

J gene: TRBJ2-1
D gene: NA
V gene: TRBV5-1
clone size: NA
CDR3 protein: CASSFGSRPYNEQFF
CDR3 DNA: TGCGCCAGCAGCTTCGGGAGTCGGCCCTACAATGAGCAGTTCTTC

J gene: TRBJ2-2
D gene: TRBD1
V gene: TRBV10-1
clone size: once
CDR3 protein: CASRPDREAGELFF
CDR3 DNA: TGCGCCAGCAGGCCGGACAGGGAGGCCGGGGAGCTGTTTTTT

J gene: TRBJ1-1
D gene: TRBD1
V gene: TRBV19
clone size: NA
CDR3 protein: CASSPRTGARGTEAFF
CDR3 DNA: TGTGCCAGTAGCCCTCGGACAGGGGCTCGCGGCACTGAAGCTTTCTTT

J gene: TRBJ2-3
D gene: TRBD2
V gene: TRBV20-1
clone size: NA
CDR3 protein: CSASSSGITDTQYF
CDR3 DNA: TGCAGTGCTAGTTCTAGCGGGATCACAGATACGCAGTATTTT

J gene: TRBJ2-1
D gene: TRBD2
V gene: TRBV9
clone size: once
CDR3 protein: CASSVLAGGLHNEQFF
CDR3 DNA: TGTGCCAGCAGCGTTTTAGCGGGGGGACTTCACAATGAGCAGTTCTTC

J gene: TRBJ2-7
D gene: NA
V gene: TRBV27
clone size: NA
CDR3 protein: CASSLLSGHQAYEQYF
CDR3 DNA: TGTGCCAGCAGTTTACTCTCGGGACACCAGGCCTACGAGCAGTACTTC

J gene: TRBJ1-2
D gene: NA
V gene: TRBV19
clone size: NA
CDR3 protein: CASSTRPGTPHGYTF
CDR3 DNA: TGTGCCAGTAGTACCCGGCCCGGGACTCCCCATGGCTACACCTTC

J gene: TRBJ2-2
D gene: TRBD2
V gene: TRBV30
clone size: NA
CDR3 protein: CAWKAGGFTGELFF
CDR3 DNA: TGTGCCTGGAAGGCGGGAGGATTCACCGGGGAGCTGTTTTTT

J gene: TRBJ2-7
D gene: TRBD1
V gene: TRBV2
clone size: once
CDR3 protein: CASSEGAKESPGQGLHEQYF
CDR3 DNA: TGTGCCAGCAGTGAGGGGGCGAAGGAATCCCCGGGACAGGGGTTGCACGAGCAGTACTTC

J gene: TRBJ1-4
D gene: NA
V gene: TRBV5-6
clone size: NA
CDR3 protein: CASSPGRREKLFF
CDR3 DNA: TGTGCCAGCAGTCCGGGAAGGCGGGAAAAACTGTTTTTT

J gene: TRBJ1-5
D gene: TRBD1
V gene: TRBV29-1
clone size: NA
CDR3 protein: CSVGQGGGQPQHF
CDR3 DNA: TGCAGCGTGGGACAGGGAGGAGGTCAGCCCCAGCATTTT

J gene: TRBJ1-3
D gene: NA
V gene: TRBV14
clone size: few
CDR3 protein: CASSQRGGTGNTIYF
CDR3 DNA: TGTGCCAGCAGCCAACGAGGCGGTACTGGAAACACCATATATTTT

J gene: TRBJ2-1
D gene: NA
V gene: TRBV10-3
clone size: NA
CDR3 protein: CAISGQWESSYNEQFF
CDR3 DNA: TGTGCCATCAGTGGGCAGTGGGAGAGCTCCTACAATGAGCAGTTCTTC

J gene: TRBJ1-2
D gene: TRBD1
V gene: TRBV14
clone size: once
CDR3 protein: CASSPDRSRGYTF
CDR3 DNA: TGTGCCAGCAGCCCGGACAGGAGTCGGGGCTACACCTTC

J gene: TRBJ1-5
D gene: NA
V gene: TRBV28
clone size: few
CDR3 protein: CASSFQGVEPQHF
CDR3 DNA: TGTGCCAGCAGTTTCCAAGGGGTCGAGCCCCAGCATTTT

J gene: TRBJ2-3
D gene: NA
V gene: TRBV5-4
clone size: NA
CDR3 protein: CASSLSTDTQYF
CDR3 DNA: TGTGCCAGCAGCCTTAGCACAGATACGCAGTATTTT